What follows are 17 T cell receptor beta chains derived from one specimen sequenced in a study of CD8 T cells in Susac syndrome. When the RNA was reverse transcribed, random hexamers were used with an input of about 0.5 to 1 ug. TCRdb reanalysed the immunoSEQ multiplex PCR reads using MiXCR and keeps one entry per CDR3 protein. This sample has over 140,000 distinct CDR3 sequences, with roughly 94% found just once. Material: CD4+ T cells from PBMCs. These receptors were obtained from a human donor with Susac syndrome.

V is TRBV6-2 or TRBV6-3 and J is TRBJ2-1, with 15 bases that match TRBD2. This CDR3 contains 18 residues. V was clipped by 7 bases and J by 2 bases; unmatched bases: 9. Germline assignment: CDR1 MNHEY and CDR2 SVGEGT. CDR3 sequence reads: CASKFGTSGRKTYNEQFF. The DNA of the CDR3 is TGTGCCAGCAAATTCGGGACTAGCGGGAGGAAGACCTACAATGAGCAGTTCTTC.

V gene TRBV23-1 combines with J gene TRBJ1-2; D is unresolved. TRBV23-1 is flagged as an ORF with uncertain function. Between the trimmed V and J ends, which lost 0 bases and 3 bases, there was a span of 8 bases. The CDR3 is 14 amino acids. CDR3 protein: CASSQSRFHYGYTF. The CDR3 DNA is TGCGCCAGCAGTCAATCGAGGTTCCACTATGGCTACACCTTC.

In its sample, this clonotype was seen once. At one end, the junction sequence differs from germline, possibly due to a read error. The DNA of the CDR3 is TGCAGTGCCGAAGCCCGGGGACTAGCGGTCTTC. It encodes CSAEARGLAVF. The chain is built from TRBV20-1 and TRBJ2-1; 11 nucleotides agree with TRBD2. The CDR3 is 11 residues long. Germline-derived CDR1 and CDR2 are DFQATT and SNEGSKA (reference sequence).

The chain carries TRBV5-6 and TRBJ2-1; 9 nucleotides match TRBD2. The CDR3 runs to 15 residues. The J segment lost 2 bases and the V segment lost 5 bases, leaving 5 bases of the junction unmatched. Germline-derived CDR1 and CDR2 are SGHDT and YYEEEE. CDR3 sequence reads: CASRVAGDPYNEQFF. CDR3 nucleotide sequence: TGTGCCAGCAGGGTAGCGGGAGACCCCTACAATGAGCAGTTCTTC.

This sequence joins TRBV18 and TRBJ1-1; D is perhaps TRBD1 (5 bases). The V and J ends lost 3 bases and 10 bases respectively, with 15 bases between them. This CDR3 spans 13 amino acids. Germline-derived CDR1 and CDR2 are KGHSH and LQKENI. The CDR3 here is CASSPSDTRAAFF. The CDR3, as DNA: TGTGCCAGCTCACCCTCGGACACCCGGGCAGCTTTCTTT. Filled out from reference TRBV18 and TRBJ1-1, the complete variable domain reads NAGVMQNPRHLVRRRGQEARLRCSPMKGHSHVYWYRQLPEEGLKFMVYLQKENIIDESGMPKERFSAEFPKEGPSILRIQQVVRGDSAAYFCASSPSDTRAAFFGQGTRLTVV.

The V call is TRBV12-3 or TRBV12-4, the J call TRBJ2-3; either TRBD1 or TRBD2 may fit D (6 bases each). This CDR3 is 15 amino acids long. V was shortened by 4 bases and J by 2 bases, with 13 bases between the two germline ends. The DNA for the CDR3 is TGTGCCAGCAGTTCTCGGGGGCGGAACACAGATACGCAGTATTTT. It codes for CASSSRGRNTDTQYF.

The rearrangement uses TRBV10-3 and TRBJ2-3; 13 bases match TRBD2. The germline V gene has CDR1 ENHRY and CDR2 SYGVKD. The V gene end was trimmed by 6 bases and the J gene end by 9 bases; junction bases not matched to a gene: 3. This CDR3 contains 13 residues. The CDR3 protein is CAISGLAGDTQYF. CDR3 in DNA: TGTGCCATCAGCGGACTAGCGGGAGACACGCAGTATTTT.

The chain is built from TRBV5-1 and TRBJ2-5; no reliable D call. The CDR3 spans 11 residues. Germline V gene sequence: CDR1 SGHRS, CDR2 YFSETQ. Trimming left V 5 bases short and J 5 bases short, with 7 bases between. The CDR3 loop reads CASRLTETQYF. CDR3 sequence (DNA): TGCGCCAGCAGGTTAACGGAGACCCAGTACTTC.

The rearrangement joins TRBV14 to TRBJ1-4; 9 positions agree with TRBD1. Germline CDR1 SGHDN, CDR2 FVKESK. After removal of 5 bases from V and 8 bases from J, the junction contained 6 bases not matched to a gene. This CDR3 spans 14 amino acids. The CDR3 DNA reads TGTGCCAGCAGCGCAGGACAGGGGAAGGAAAAACTGTTTTTT. Residues: CASSAGQGKEKLFF.

J is TRBJ2-2 and V is TRBV3-1; D not certain. V was pared by 1 base and J by 3 bases, with 12 bases between. This CDR3 comprises 16 residues. Germline V gene sequence: CDR1 LGHDT, CDR2 YNNKEL (reference sequence). The CDR3 loop is CASSQVGQTYTGELFF. The CDR3 nucleotides read TGTGCCAGCAGCCAAGTCGGCCAGACCTACACCGGGGAGCTGTTTTTT. Drawing the rest from reference TRBV3-1 and TRBJ2-2, the complete variable domain is DTAVSQTPKYLVTQMGNDKSIKCEQNLGHDTMYWYKQDSKKFLKIMFSYNNKELIINETVPNRFSPKSPDKAHLNLHINSLELGDSAVYFCASSQVGQTYTGELFFGEGSRLTVL.

The rearrangement joins TRBV12-3 or TRBV12-4 to TRBJ2-1; D remains ambiguous. This CDR3 is 13 amino acids long. The V end was cut by 7 bases, the J end by 12 bases, with 19 bases between. CDR3 loop: CASTPGRDLRQFF. For the CDR3, the DNA is TGTGCCAGCACCCCCGGTCGCGATTTGAGGCAGTTCTTC.

V gene TRBV15 combines with J gene TRBJ2-5; D is unclear. The germline V gene encodes CDR1 LNHNV and CDR2 YYDKDF (reference sequence). The CDR3 runs to 13 residues. Trimming left V 5 bases short and J 0 bases short, with 7 bases between. The CDR3 coding sequence is TGTGCCACCAGCGTCGCGTACCAAGAGACCCAGTACTTC. This gives the protein CATSVAYQETQYF.

V usage is TRBV4-1 and J usage is TRBJ2-7, with D possibly matching TRBD2 (5 bases). This CDR3 contains 13 residues. Looked up from germline, CDR1 is MGHRA and CDR2 is YSYEKL. The ends were cut back, 6 bases at V and 6 bases at J, with 15 bases in the middle. The chain's CDR3 is CASREEGVGEQYF. CDR3 DNA: TGCGCCAGCAGAGAAGAGGGAGTTGGCGAGCAGTACTTC.

The chain combines TRBV5-1 with TRBJ1-2; 11 bases map to TRBD1. Germline CDR1 and CDR2: SGHRS and YFSETQ. This CDR3 is 13 amino acids long. The V gene end was trimmed by 3 bases and the J gene end by 7 bases; junction bases not matched to a gene: 2. The CDR3 sequence: CASSWDRGAGYTF. The CDR3 nucleotides are TGCGCCAGCAGCTGGGACAGGGGGGCTGGCTACACCTTC.

The chain has TRBV11-2 and TRBJ2-3; TRBD2 aligns across 9 bases. Losses at the gene ends were 1 base for V and 0 bases for J; bases not matched to a gene: 2. CDR1 and CDR2 from the germline V gene are SGHAT and FQNNGV. The CDR3 covers 16 residues. The DNA of the CDR3 is TGTGCCAGCAGCTTAGGGCTAGCGGGAAGCACAGATACGCAGTATTTT. Translation: CASSLGLAGSTDTQYF.

The chain recombines TRBV20-1 with TRBJ2-3; D gene unclear. The CDR3 contains 10 residues. Germline V gene data show CDR1 as DFQATT and CDR2 as SNEGSKA (reference sequence). V was shortened by 5 bases and J by 6 bases, with 6 bases between the two germline ends. For the CDR3, the DNA is TGCAGTGCTCCCGGCGATACGCAGTATTTT. Translating it yields CSAPGDTQYF.

V usage is TRBV4-1 and J usage is TRBJ2-6; D perhaps matches TRBD1 (5 bases). Germline loops: CDR1 MGHRA, CDR2 YSYEKL. V lost 1 base to trimming and J lost 0 bases, with 10 bases between them. CDR3 length: 17 amino acids. CDR3 in DNA: TGCGCCAGCAGCCAAGGCAGGACAAGCTCTGGGGCCAACGTCCTGACTTTC. It specifies CASSQGRTSSGANVLTF.